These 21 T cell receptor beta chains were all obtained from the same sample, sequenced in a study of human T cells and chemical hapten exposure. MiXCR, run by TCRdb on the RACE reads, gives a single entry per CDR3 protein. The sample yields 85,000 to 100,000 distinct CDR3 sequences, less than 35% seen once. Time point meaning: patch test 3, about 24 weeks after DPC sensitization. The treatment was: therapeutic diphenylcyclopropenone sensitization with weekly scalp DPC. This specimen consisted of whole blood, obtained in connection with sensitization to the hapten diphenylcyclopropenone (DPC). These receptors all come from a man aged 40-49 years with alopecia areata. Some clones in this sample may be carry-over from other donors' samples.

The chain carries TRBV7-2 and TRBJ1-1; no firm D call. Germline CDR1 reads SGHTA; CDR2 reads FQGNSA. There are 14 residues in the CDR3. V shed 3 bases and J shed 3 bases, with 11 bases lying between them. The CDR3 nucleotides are TGTGCCAGCAGCTTTTCGTACCGGGACACTGAAGCTTTCTTT. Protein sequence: CASSFSYRDTEAFF. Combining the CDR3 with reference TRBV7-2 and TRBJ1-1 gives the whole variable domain GAGVSQSPSNKVTEKGKDVELRCDPISGHTALYWYRQSLGQGLEFLIYFQGNSAPDKSGLPSDRFSAERTGGSVSTLTIQRTQQEDSAVYLCASSFSYRDTEAFFGQGTRLTVV.

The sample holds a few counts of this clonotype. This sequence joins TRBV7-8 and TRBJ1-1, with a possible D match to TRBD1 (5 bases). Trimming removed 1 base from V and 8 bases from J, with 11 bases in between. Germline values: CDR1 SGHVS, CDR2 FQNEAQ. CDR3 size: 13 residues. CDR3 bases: TGTGCCAGCAGCTTAGGACACCAGGGAGAAGCTTTCTTT. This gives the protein CASSLGHQGEAFF.

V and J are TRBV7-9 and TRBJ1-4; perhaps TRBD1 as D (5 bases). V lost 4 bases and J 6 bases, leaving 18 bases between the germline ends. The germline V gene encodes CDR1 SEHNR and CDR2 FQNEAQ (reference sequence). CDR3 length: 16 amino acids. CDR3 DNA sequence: TGTGCCAGCAGCTCTTTATTTTTGGGGGAAGATGAAAAACTGTTTTTT. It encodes CASSSLFLGEDEKLFF.

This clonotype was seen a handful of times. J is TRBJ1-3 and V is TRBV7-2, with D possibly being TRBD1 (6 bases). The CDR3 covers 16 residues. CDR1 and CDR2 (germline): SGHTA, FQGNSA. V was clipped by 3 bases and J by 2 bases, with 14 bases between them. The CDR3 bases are TGTGCCAGCAGCTTTTCAGGGGTTTTAACTGGAAACACCATATATTTT. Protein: CASSFSGVLTGNTIYF.

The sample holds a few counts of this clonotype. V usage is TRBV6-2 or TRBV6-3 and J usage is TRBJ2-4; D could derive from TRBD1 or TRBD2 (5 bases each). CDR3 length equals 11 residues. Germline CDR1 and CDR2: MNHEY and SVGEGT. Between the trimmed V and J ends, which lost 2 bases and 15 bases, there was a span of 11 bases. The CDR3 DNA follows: TGTGCCAGCAGTTACGAGGGACCACTGTACTTC. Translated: CASSYEGPLYF.

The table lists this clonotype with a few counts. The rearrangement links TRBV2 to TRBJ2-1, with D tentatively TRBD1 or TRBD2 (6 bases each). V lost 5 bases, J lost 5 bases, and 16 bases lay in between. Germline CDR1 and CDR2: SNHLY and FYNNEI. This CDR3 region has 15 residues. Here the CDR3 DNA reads TGTGCCAGCAGTAGGGACATAGGAGGGGACAATGAGCAGTTCTTC. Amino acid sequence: CASSRDIGGDNEQFF.

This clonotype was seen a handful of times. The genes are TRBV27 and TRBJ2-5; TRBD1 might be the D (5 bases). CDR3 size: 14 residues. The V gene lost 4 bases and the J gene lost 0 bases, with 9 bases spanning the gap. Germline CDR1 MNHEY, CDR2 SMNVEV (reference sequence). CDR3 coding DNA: TGTGCCAGCAGTTCTGACAGCTACCAAGAGACCCAGTACTTC. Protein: CASSSDSYQETQYF.

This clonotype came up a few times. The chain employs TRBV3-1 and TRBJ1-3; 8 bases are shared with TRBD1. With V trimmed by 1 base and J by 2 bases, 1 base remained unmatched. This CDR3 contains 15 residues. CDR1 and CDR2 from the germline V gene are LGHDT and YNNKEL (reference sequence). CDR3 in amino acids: CASSQARGPGNTIYF. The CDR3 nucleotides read TGTGCCAGCAGCCAAGCCAGGGGGCCTGGAAACACCATATATTTT. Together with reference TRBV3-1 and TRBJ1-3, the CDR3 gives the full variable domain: DTAVSQTPKYLVTQMGNDKSIKCEQNLGHDTMYWYKQDSKKFLKIMFSYNNKELIINETVPNRFSPKSPDKAHLNLHINSLELGDSAVYFCASSQARGPGNTIYFGEGSWLTVV.

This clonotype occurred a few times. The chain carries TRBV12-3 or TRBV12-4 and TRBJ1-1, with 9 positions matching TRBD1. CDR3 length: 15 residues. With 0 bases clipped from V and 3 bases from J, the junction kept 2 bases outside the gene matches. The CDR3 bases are TGTGCCAGCAGTTTAGCCGGGACAGGGCACACTGAAGCTTTCTTT. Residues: CASSLAGTGHTEAFF.

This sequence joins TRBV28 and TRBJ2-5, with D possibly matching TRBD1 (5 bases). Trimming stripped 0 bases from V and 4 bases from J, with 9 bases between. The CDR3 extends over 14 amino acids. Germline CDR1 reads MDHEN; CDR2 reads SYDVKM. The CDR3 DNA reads TGTGCCAGCAGTTTATGGGGGCAGGGAGAGACCCAGTACTTC. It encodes CASSLWGQGETQYF.

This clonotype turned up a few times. The CDR3 DNA follows: TGTGCCAGCAGCACAGGAGCCTATAATTCACCCCTCCACTTT. Protein: CASSTGAYNSPLHF. V and J are TRBV12-3 or TRBV12-4 and TRBJ1-6; maybe TRBD1 (5 bases). Trimming shortened V by 6 bases and J by 2 bases, and 8 bases separated the two germline ends. This CDR3 contains 14 residues.

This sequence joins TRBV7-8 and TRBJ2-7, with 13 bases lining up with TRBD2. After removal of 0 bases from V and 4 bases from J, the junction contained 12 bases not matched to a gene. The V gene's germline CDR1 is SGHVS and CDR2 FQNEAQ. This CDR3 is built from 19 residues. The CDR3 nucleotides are TGTGCCAGCAGCTTAGCGGTGCCGGGACTAGCGGGATTGCGTTACGAGCAGTACTTC. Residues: CASSLAVPGLAGLRYEQYF.

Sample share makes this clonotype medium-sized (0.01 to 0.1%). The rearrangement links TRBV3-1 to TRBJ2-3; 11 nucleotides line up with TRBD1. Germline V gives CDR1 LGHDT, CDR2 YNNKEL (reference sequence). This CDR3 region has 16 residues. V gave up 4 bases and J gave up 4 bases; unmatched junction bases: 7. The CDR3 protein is CASSPGTGGLADTQYF. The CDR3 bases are TGTGCCAGCAGCCCCGGGACAGGGGGGCTGGCAGATACGCAGTATTTT.

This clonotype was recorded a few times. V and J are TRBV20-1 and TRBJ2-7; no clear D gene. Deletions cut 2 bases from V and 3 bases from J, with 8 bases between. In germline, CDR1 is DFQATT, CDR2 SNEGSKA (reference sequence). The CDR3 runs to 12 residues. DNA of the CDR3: TGCAGTGCTAGACCTATTCTCTACGAGCAGTACTTC. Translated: CSARPILYEQYF.

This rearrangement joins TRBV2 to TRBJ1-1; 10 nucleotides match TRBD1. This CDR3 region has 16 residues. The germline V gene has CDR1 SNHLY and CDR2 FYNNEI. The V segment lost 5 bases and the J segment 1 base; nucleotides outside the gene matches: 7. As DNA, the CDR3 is TGTGCCAGCAGTCCGTCCCGGGACAGGGGGAACACTGAAGCTTTCTTT. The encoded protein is CASSPSRDRGNTEAFF. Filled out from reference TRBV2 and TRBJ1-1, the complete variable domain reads EPEVTQTPSHQVTQMGQEVILRCVPISNHLYFYWYRQILGQKVEFLVSFYNNEISEKSEIFDDQFSVERPDGSNFTLKIRSTKLEDSAMYFCASSPSRDRGNTEAFFGQGTRLTVV.

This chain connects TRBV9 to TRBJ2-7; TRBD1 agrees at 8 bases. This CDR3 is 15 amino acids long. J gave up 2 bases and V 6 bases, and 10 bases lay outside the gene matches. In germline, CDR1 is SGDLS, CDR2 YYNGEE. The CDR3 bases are TGTGCCAGCACCGAAACTGACAGGGGACCCTACGAGCAGTACTTC. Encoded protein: CASTETDRGPYEQYF.

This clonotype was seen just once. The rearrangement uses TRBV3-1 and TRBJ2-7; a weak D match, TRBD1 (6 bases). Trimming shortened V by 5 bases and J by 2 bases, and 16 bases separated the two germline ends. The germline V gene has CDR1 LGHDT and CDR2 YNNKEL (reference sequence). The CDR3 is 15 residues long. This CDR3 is CASSLMQGSAYEQYF. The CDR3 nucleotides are TGTGCCAGCAGCTTGATGCAGGGGTCGGCCTACGAGCAGTACTTC.

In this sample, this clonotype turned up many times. The CDR3 DNA reads as TGTGCCAGCAGCTTATTTCCTGGGACTAGCGGGAGACCGAGATCGAATGAGCAGTTCTTC. This codes for CASSLFPGTSGRPRSNEQFF. This rearrangement joins TRBV7-9 to TRBJ2-1; 14 bases map to TRBD2. In germline, CDR1 is SEHNR, CDR2 FQNEAQ (reference sequence). This CDR3 has 20 amino acids. With V trimmed by 2 bases and J by 7 bases, 16 bases remained unmatched.

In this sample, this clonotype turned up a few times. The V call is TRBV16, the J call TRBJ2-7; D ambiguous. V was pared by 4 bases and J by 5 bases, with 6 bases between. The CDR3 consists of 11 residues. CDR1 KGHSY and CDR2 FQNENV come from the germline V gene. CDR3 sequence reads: CASSPRHEQYF. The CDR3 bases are TGTGCCAGCAGCCCCCGTCACGAGCAGTACTTC.

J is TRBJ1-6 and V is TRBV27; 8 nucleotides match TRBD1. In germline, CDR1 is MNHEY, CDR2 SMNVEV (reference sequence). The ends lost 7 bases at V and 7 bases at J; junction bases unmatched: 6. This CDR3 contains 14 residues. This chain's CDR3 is CASTYRGSNSPLHF. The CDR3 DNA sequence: TGTGCCAGCACCTACAGGGGGTCGAATTCACCCCTCCACTTT.

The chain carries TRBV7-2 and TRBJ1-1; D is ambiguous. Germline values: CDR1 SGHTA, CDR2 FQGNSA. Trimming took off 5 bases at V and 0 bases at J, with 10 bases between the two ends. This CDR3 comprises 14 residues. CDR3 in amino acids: CASSLDPVNTEAFF. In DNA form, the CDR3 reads TGTGCCAGCAGCCTGGATCCAGTGAACACTGAAGCTTTCTTT.